Below, one TCR beta chain is given with its context. Antigen: not known. The CDR3 spans 14 residues. J lost 4 bases, V lost 5 bases, and 7 bases had no gene match. Germline CDR1 SNHLY, CDR2 FYNNEI. The PCR used 60 Vbeta and 13 Jbeta primers. Authors' analysis steps: It was a later analysis that counted roughly 80 million unique TCR beta chains, of which roughly 11 million were shared. Method: immunoSEQ multiplex PCR; TCRdb's copy keeps in-frame clones and lacks some. V, J and clone size reflect that table, while D and trimming were determined from the DNA. The repertoire includes some 120,000 clones, around three quarters of them detected once, and under 3% sits in the top ten. Donors sampled were nominally healthy, though unrecorded immune exposures were likely. The data derive from a study of cytomegalovirus exposure and HLA in healthy donors. Whole-study findings and limits: Accurate predictions that matched the HLA-A and HLA-B alleles of most subjects were reportedly made from TCR beta sequences. V- and J-gene trimming in TCR beta was tied to a missense DCLRE1C variant by an analysis performed later.

The rearrangement links TRBV2 to TRBJ2-7; TRBD2 matches 8 bases. The sample taken for sequencing was PBMCs. This clonotype was sampled from a man aged 25-40 years in good health and CMV-seronegative. The CDR3 here is CASSLAGGPYEQYF. The CDR3 bases are TGTGCCAGCAGTCTCGCGGGGGGCCCTTACGAGCAGTACTTC.